Sequencing of this T cell receptor (beta chain) was carried out in a study of T cell responses to AZD1222 COVID-19 vaccine. TCRdb's table, derived via immunoSEQ multiplex PCR, lists solely in-frame clones and lacks some. The table records roughly 160,000 clones, about 92% of them present only once. The input for sequencing was peripheral blood, taken on day 0 of AZD1222 vaccination. The origin of this receptor is an adult in good health.

CDR3 protein: CASSYRHAAGEYQETQYF. The CDR3 DNA follows: TGTGCCAGCAGTTACCGACACGCGGCGGGGGAGTACCAAGAGACCCAGTACTTC. The chain has TRBV6-2 or TRBV6-3 and TRBJ2-5; TRBD2 agrees at 7 bases. The CDR3 sequence is 18 residues long. The germline gives CDR1 MNHEY, CDR2 SVGEGT. V gave up 2 bases and J gave up 0 bases; unmatched junction bases: 12.